The clone carrying this T cell receptor (beta chain) has only one observation. Trimming left V 8 bases short and J 0 bases short, with 7 bases between. Per the germline V gene, CDR1 is MDHEN and CDR2 is SYDVKM. This CDR3 comprises 13 residues. All donors were Caucasian adults living in Nashville, Tennessee. This sample was taken from a study of shared clonotypes between healthy human individuals. Overall study: There were three CD4 naive, three CD4 memory, two CD8 naive and one CD8 memory plates per donor.

The table came from immunoSEQ multiplex PCR; TCRdb's copy has only in-frame clones and leaves some out. Found here are roughly 400,000 clones, 96% of them singletons; the top ten hold about 0.32%. This clonotype was sampled from a man younger than 45 in good health. Sequencing was carried out using memory CD8+ T cells sorted from blood. Subset reported: CD45RO+ cells pooled with CCR7-negative TemRA cells. The V gene is TRBV28, the J gene TRBJ2-2; D tentatively reads TRBD1 or TRBD2 (5 bases each). The CDR3 here is CASRGANTGELFF. In DNA, the CDR3 is TGTGCCAGCCGGGGCGCGAACACCGGGGAGCTGTTTTTT.